These 21 T cell receptor beta chains came from one sample sequenced in a study of CD8 T cells in Susac syndrome. An input of roughly 0.5 to 1 ug of RNA was subjected to reverse transcription using random hexamers. TCRdb independently ran MiXCR on the immunoSEQ multiplex PCR reads; one entry per CDR3 protein. The table has tens of thousands of distinct CDR3 sequences, about 95% seen once. The material sequenced was CD8+ T cells from PBMCs. The receptors stem from a human donor with multiple sclerosis.

CDR3 coding DNA: TGCGCCAGCAGCTTGGAAGCCGAGGGGTCAGGGAGGGGAGATACGCAGTATTTT. Translating it yields CASSLEAEGSGRGDTQYF. V and J are TRBV5-1 and TRBJ2-3; TRBD2 matches 7 bases. Germline V gene sequence: CDR1 SGHRS, CDR2 YFSETQ. The CDR3 is made up of 18 amino acids. Unmatched junction bases numbered 15, after V lost 0 bases and J lost 5 bases. Complete variable domain (other parts from reference TRBV5-1 and TRBJ2-3): KAGVTQTPRYLIKTRGQQVTLSCSPISGHRSVSWYQQTPGQGLQFLFEYFSETQRNKGNFPGRFSGRQFSNSRSEMNVSTLELGDSALYLCASSLEAEGSGRGDTQYFGPGTRLTVL.

The chain combines TRBV19 with TRBJ2-7, with D hard to call. This CDR3 comprises 13 residues. Deletions cut 5 bases from V and 2 bases from J, with 10 bases between. CDR1 LNHDA and CDR2 SQIVND come from the germline V gene (reference sequence). CDR3 nucleotides: TGTGCCAGTAGTGCGGAACTCGCCTACGAGCAGTACTTC. Its translation is CASSAELAYEQYF.

The chain couples TRBV4-3 to TRBJ2-5; 10 bases align to TRBD2. The CDR3 is 17 residues long. Germline V gives CDR1 LGHNA, CDR2 YSLEER. V was pared by 1 base and J by 0 bases, with 5 bases of the junction left unmatched. The CDR3 bases are TGCGCCAGCAGCCAAGGGACTAGCGGTCGGTACCAAGAGACCCAGTACTTC. As protein: CASSQGTSGRYQETQYF.

This sequence joins TRBV6-5 and TRBJ1-1, with TRBD1 matching over 7 bases. There are 14 residues in the CDR3. The V segment lost 6 bases and the J segment 5 bases; nucleotides outside the gene matches: 9. Germline CDR1 reads MNHEY; CDR2 reads SVGAGI. The CDR3 sequence: CASSFDRVGTEAFF. The CDR3 region has the DNA TGTGCCAGCAGCTTTGACAGGGTAGGGACTGAAGCTTTCTTT.

V and J are TRBV7-2 and TRBJ2-1; 12 nucleotides line up with TRBD1. Germline assignment: CDR1 SGHTA and CDR2 FQGNSA. Trimming took 5 bases from V and 8 from J; bases not matched to a gene: 7. There are 15 residues in the CDR3. The CDR3 DNA reads as TGTGCCAGCAGCGCCTGGGACAGGGGGCCAGATGAGCAGTTCTTC. This gives the protein CASSAWDRGPDEQFF. The full variable domain, completed using reference TRBV7-2 and TRBJ2-1, is GAGVSQSPSNKVTEKGKDVELRCDPISGHTALYWYRQSLGQGLEFLIYFQGNSAPDKSGLPSDRFSAERTGGSVSTLTIQRTQQEDSAVYLCASSAWDRGPDEQFFGPGTRLTVL.

This clonotype was picked up one time. The CDR3 protein is CASSVGSLQETQYF. The DNA of the CDR3 is TGTGCCAGCAGCGTAGGTTCCTTACAAGAGACCCAGTACTTC. The chain is built from TRBV9 and TRBJ2-5; D not resolved. The CDR3 covers 14 residues. Between the trimmed V and J ends, which lost 0 bases and 2 bases, there was a span of 8 bases. Germline CDR1 reads SGDLS; CDR2 reads YYNGEE.

V gene TRBV4-1 combines with J gene TRBJ2-2; 8 bases agree with TRBD1. The CDR3 spans 15 residues. CDR1 is MGHRA, CDR2 YSYEKL, per germline. V gave up 5 bases and J gave up 5 bases; unmatched junction bases: 7. The CDR3 protein is CASSAGTGETGELFF. CDR3 in DNA: TGCGCCAGCAGCGCCGGGACAGGAGAGACCGGGGAGCTGTTTTTT.

A single count supports this clonotype. The chain carries TRBV27 and TRBJ2-1, with TRBD2 identical over 7 bases. Looked up from germline, CDR1 is MNHEY and CDR2 is SMNVEV (reference sequence). This CDR3 is 17 amino acids long. V lost 5 bases, J lost 8 bases, and 18 bases stayed unmatched. The CDR3 sequence: CASSLISPSGSTDEQFF. The DNA of the CDR3 is TGTGCCAGCAGTCTCATTTCCCCTAGCGGATCTACGGATGAGCAGTTCTTC.

This rearrangement joins TRBV7-9 to TRBJ2-5; D ambiguous. The CDR3 contains 14 residues. V lost 1 base, J lost 1 base, and 7 bases lay in between. Germline CDR1 is SEHNR and CDR2 is FQNEAQ (reference sequence). The CDR3 DNA sequence: TGTGCCAGCAGCTTAGAATTGAGCCAAGAGACCCAGTACTTC. This sequence encodes CASSLELSQETQYF. The variable domain in full, with the rest retrieved from reference TRBV7-9 and TRBJ2-5, is DTGVSQNPRHKITKRGQNVTFRCDPISEHNRLYWYRQTLGQGPEFLTYFQNEAQLEKSRLLSDRFSAERPKGSFSTLEIQRTEQGDSAMYLCASSLELSQETQYFGPGTRLLVL.

This clonotype was seen only once. This rearrangement joins TRBV19 to TRBJ1-5, with D hard to call. Germline lookup yields CDR1 LNHDA and CDR2 SQIVND (reference sequence). The CDR3 runs to 15 residues. V lost 3 bases to trimming and J lost 5 bases, with 14 bases between them. CDR3 DNA sequence: TGTGCCAGTAGTATCTACGAAGGGAGCGATCAGCCCCAGCATTTT. Protein product: CASSIYEGSDQPQHF.

J is TRBJ2-4 and V is TRBV5-5, with a possible D match to TRBD1 (7 bases). Per germline, CDR1 SGHKS and CDR2 YYEKEE (reference sequence). The CDR3 covers 13 residues. Trimming took 7 bases from V and 5 from J, leaving 13 bases between them. The CDR3 protein is CASVGRGENIQYF. The CDR3 coding sequence is TGTGCCAGCGTAGGCAGGGGGGAAAACATTCAGTACTTC.

The chain uses TRBV3-1 and TRBJ2-7; 9 bases map to TRBD1. With 1 base clipped from V and 2 bases from J, the junction kept 0 bases outside the gene matches. The CDR3 is 14 amino acids. Germline values: CDR1 LGHDT, CDR2 YNNKEL (reference sequence). CDR3 amino acids: CASSQGTGAYEQYF. CDR3 coding DNA: TGTGCCAGCAGCCAAGGGACAGGGGCCTACGAGCAGTACTTC.

The V call is TRBV29-1, the J call TRBJ2-1; 11 nucleotides agree with TRBD2. In germline, CDR1 is SQVTM, CDR2 ANQGSEA. V lost 4 bases, J lost 9 bases, and 17 bases stayed unmatched. This CDR3 region has 17 residues. The CDR3 DNA follows: TGCAGCGTTGGGACAGGGGCGATTATGGGACTAGCGGTTGAGCAGTTCTTC. It specifies CSVGTGAIMGLAVEQFF.

The rearrangement uses TRBV9 and TRBJ1-2; D call uncertain. Trimming left V 0 bases short and J 0 bases short, with 6 bases between. The V gene's germline CDR1 is SGDLS and CDR2 YYNGEE. This CDR3 has 14 amino acids. CDR3 nucleotides: TGTGCCAGCAGCGTAGTGTCTACTAACTATGGCTACACCTTC. Translation: CASSVVSTNYGYTF.

This rearrangement joins TRBV29-1 to TRBJ1-2, with D perhaps TRBD1 (6 bases). CDR1 is SQVTM, CDR2 ANQGSEA, per germline. Trimming removed 0 bases from V and 0 bases from J, with 8 bases in between. The CDR3 loop spans 14 amino acids. For the CDR3, the DNA is TGCAGCGTTGAAGAGGGGGCCTCTAACTATGGCTACACCTTC. Encoded protein: CSVEEGASNYGYTF.

The V gene is TRBV15, the J gene TRBJ1-1; D is unclear. Germline CDR1 is LNHNV and CDR2 is YYDKDF (reference sequence). The V and J ends lost 1 base and 0 bases respectively, with 6 bases between them. The CDR3 runs to 14 residues. The CDR3 bases are TGTGCCACCAGCAGAGCGGATATGAACACTGAAGCTTTCTTT. It encodes CATSRADMNTEAFF.

This chain uses TRBV12-5 with TRBJ2-7; D is ambiguous. This CDR3 is built from 11 residues. From germline, CDR1 is LGHNT and CDR2 FRNRAP. The V end lost 6 bases, the J end lost 12 bases, and 15 bases lay between the germline ends. CDR3 DNA: TGTGCTAGTGGACATGACGCGACACGGTACTTC. Translated: CASGHDATRYF.

The rearrangement uses TRBV12-5 and TRBJ1-2, with D possibly matching TRBD1 (6 bases). V shed 6 bases and J shed 4 bases, with 18 bases lying between them. The CDR3 runs to 15 residues. The germline V gene encodes CDR1 LGHNT and CDR2 FRNRAP. The CDR3 DNA reads TGTGCTAGTGGCCTACCAGGGGCTTCAGGCTATGGCTACACCTTC. Encoded protein: CASGLPGASGYGYTF.

The chain combines TRBV11-2 with TRBJ2-2; D unclear. V gave up 5 bases and J gave up 7 bases, with 8 bases separating them. This CDR3 contains 12 residues. CDR1 is SGHAT, CDR2 FQNNGV, per germline. The CDR3 sequence is CASSPAFGELFF. CDR3 DNA sequence: TGTGCCAGCAGCCCCGCCTTCGGGGAGCTGTTTTTT.

The V call is TRBV7-7, the J call TRBJ2-7, with TRBD2 matching 8 bases. Germline-derived CDR1 and CDR2 are SSHAT and FNYEAQ (reference sequence). CDR3 length equals 14 residues. The J segment lost 4 bases and the V segment lost 3 bases, leaving 5 bases of the junction unmatched. The DNA for the CDR3 is TGTGCCAGCAGCTTGGGACTAGGTGGATACGAGCAGTACTTC. Translation: CASSLGLGGYEQYF. Complete variable domain (other parts from reference TRBV7-7 and TRBJ2-7): GAGVSQSPRYKVTKRGQDVTLRCDPISSHATLYWYQQALGQGPEFLTYFNYEAQPDKSGLPSDRFSAERPEGSISTLTIQRTEQRDSAMYRCASSLGLGGYEQYFGPGTRLTVT.

V and J are TRBV19 and TRBJ2-1, with 9 bases matching TRBD2. J was trimmed by 6 bases and V by 5 bases; bases with no gene match: 17. CDR3 length: 18 amino acids. Per the germline V gene, CDR1 is LNHDA and CDR2 is SQIVND (reference sequence). The CDR3 loop reads CASSPQPGVLAGFNEQFF. The CDR3 bases are TGTGCCAGTAGTCCACAACCTGGGGTTCTAGCGGGGTTCAATGAGCAGTTCTTC.